This T cell receptor beta chain was observed in a study of T cell repertoires in cytomegalovirus infection. TCRdb called the reads again in MiXCR, with one record for every CDR3 protein. Here the sample spans under 300,000 distinct CDR3 sequences, more than 15% being singletons. This clonotype was detected only a few times. The TCR sequence derives from a human donor in good health (CMV status not recorded). Some clones in this sample may be carry-over from other donors' samples. The specimen was CD8+ T cells from PBMCs.

The CDR3 DNA is TGCAGTGCTTCCTCCCTGACTAGCGGGGGGAACTACGAGCAGTACTTC. Translation: CSASSLTSGGNYEQYF. The rearrangement joins TRBV20-1 to TRBJ2-7; 13 bases fit TRBD2. In germline, CDR1 is DFQATT, CDR2 SNEGSKA (reference sequence). The ends lost 5 bases at V and 3 bases at J; junction bases unmatched: 10. The CDR3 covers 16 residues.